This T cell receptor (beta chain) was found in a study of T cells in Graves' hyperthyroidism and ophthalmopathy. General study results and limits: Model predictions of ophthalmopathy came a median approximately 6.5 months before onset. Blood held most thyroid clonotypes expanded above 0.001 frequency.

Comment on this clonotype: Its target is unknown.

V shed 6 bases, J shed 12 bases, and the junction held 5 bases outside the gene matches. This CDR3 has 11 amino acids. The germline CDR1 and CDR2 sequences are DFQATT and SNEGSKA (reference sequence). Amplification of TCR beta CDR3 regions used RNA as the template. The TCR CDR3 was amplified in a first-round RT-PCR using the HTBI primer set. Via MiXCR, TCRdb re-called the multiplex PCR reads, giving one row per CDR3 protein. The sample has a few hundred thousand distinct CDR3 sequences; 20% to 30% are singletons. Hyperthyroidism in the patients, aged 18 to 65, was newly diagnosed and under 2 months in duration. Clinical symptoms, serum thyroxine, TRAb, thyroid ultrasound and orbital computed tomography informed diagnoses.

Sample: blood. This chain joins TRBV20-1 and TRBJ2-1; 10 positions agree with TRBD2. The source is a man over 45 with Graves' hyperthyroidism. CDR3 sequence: CSAQLAGWQFF. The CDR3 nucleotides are TGCAGTGCACAACTAGCGGGGTGGCAGTTCTTC.